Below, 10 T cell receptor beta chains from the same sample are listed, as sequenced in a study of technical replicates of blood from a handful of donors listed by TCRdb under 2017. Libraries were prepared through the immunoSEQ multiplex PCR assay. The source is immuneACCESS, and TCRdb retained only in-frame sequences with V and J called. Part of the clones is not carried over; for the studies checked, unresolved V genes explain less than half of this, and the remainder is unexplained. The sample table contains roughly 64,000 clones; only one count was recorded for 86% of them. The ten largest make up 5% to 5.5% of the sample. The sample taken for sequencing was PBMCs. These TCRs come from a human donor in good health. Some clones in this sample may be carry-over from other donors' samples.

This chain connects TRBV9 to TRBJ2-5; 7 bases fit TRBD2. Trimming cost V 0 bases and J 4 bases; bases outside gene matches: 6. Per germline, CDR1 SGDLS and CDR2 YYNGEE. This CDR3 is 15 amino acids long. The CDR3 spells CASSVDSGILETQYF. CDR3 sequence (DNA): TGTGCCAGCAGCGTAGACAGCGGGATTTTAGAGACCCAGTACTTC.

CDR3 region: CASSLEGTGGESYNSPLHF. The CDR3 DNA follows: TGCGCCAGCAGCTTGGAAGGGACAGGGGGCGAGTCCTATAATTCACCCCTCCACTTT. V and J are TRBV5-1 and TRBJ1-6, with 12 positions matching TRBD1. V lost 0 bases to trimming and J lost 1 base; unmatched junction nucleotides: 5. Germline-derived CDR1 and CDR2 are SGHRS and YFSETQ. This CDR3 is built from 19 residues.

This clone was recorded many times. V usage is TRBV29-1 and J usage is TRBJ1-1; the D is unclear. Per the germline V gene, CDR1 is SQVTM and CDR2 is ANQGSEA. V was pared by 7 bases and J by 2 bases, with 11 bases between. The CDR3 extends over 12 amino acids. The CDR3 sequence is CSADKLNTEAFF. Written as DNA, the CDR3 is TGCAGCGCCGACAAACTCAACACTGAAGCTTTCTTT.

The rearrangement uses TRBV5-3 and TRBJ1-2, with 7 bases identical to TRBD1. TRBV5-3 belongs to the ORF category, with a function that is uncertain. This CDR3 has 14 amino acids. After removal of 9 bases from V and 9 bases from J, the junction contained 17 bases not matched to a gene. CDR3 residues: CAIQGGPQPQCYTF. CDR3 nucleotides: TGTGCCATTCAGGGGGGACCCCAACCCCAGTGCTACACCTTC.

The CDR3 region is CASSLGRYSYEQYF. As DNA, the CDR3 is TGTGCCAGCAGCTTAGGCAGGTACTCCTACGAGCAGTACTTC. The rearrangement links TRBV13 to TRBJ2-7; no firm D call. CDR3 size: 14 residues. Germline V gene data show CDR1 as PRHDT and CDR2 as FYEKMQ (reference sequence). V was pared by 0 bases and J by 0 bases, with 6 bases between. Supplemented by reference TRBV13 and TRBJ2-7, the full variable domain reads AAGVIQSPRHLIKEKRETATLKCYPIPRHDTVYWYQQGPGQDPQFLISFYEKMQSDKGSIPDRFSAQQFSDYHSELNMSSLELGDSALYFCASSLGRYSYEQYFGPGTRLTVT.

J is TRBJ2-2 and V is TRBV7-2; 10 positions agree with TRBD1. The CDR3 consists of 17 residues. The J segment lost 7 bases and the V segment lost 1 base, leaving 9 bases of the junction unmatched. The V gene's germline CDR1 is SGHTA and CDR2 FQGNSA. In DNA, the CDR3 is TGTGCCAGCAGCTTAGATGTAGGGACAGGGGTTAGCGGGGAGCTGTTTTTT. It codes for CASSLDVGTGVSGELFF.

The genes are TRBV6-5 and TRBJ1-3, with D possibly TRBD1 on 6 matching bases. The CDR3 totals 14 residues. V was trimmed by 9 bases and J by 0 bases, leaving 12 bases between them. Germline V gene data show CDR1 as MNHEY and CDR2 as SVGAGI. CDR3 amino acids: CARRTALSGNTIYF. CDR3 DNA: TGTGCCAGGAGGACAGCCCTCTCTGGAAACACCATATATTTT.

In nucleotides, the CDR3 is TGTGCCAGCAGTTTCACTGGGGCGCCTAATCAGCCCCAGCATTTT. Protein product: CASSFTGAPNQPQHF. The chain couples TRBV27 to TRBJ1-5; maybe TRBD1 (5 bases). The V gene's germline CDR1 is MNHEY and CDR2 SMNVEV (reference sequence). There are 15 residues in the CDR3. The ends were cut back, 3 bases at V and 4 bases at J, with 13 bases in the middle.

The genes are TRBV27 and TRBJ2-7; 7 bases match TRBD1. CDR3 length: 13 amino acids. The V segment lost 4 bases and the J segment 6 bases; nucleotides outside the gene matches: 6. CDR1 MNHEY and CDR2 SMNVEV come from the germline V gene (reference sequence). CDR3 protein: CASSWTAGGEQYF. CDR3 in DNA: TGTGCCAGCAGTTGGACCGCAGGGGGCGAGCAGTACTTC.

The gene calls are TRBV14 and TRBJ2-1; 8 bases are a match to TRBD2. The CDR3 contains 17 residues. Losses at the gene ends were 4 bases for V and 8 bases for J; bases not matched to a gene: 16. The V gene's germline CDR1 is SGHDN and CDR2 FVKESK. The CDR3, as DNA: TGTGCCAGCAGCCCCTTCAAGCGGGGGTTGGCCCTGGATGAGCAGTTCTTC. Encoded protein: CASSPFKRGLALDEQFF.